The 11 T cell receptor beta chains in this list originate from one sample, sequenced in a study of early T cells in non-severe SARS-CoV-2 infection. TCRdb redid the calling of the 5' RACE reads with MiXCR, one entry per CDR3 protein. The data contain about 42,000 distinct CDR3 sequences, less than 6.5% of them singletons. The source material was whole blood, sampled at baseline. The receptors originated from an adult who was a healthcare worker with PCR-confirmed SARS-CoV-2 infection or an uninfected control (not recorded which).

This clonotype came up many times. CDR3 sequence (DNA): TGTGCCAGCCGAATGATCGAGCAGTACTTC. It yields the protein CASRMIEQYF. The chain has TRBV19 and TRBJ2-7; D gene ambiguous. V lost 9 bases and J lost 6, with 9 bases in between. The CDR3 has 10 amino acids. Germline CDR1 reads LNHDA; CDR2 reads SQIVND (reference sequence).

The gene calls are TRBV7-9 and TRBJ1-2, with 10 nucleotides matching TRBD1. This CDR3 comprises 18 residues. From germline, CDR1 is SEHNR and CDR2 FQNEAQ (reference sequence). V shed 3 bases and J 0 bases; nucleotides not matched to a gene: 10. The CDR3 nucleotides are TGTGCCAGCAGCTTTGCCGGGACAGGGGCTCTATCTAACTATGGCTACACCTTC. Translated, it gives CASSFAGTGALSNYGYTF.

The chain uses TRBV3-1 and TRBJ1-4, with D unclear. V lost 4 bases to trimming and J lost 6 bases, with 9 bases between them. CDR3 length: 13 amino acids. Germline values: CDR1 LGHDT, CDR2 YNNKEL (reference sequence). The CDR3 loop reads CASSPRGHEKLFF. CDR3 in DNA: TGTGCCAGCAGCCCACGGGGTCATGAAAAACTGTTTTTT.

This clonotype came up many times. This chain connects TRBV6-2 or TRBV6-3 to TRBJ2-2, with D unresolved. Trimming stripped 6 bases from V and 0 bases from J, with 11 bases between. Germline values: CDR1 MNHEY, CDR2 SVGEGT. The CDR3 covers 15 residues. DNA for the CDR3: TGTGCCAGCAGACCCTGGGATCCGAACACCGGGGAGCTGTTTTTT. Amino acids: CASRPWDPNTGELFF.

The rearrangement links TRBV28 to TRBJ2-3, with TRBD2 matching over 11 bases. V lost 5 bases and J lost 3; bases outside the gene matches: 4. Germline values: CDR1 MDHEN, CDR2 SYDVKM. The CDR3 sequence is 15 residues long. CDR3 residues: CASSILAGGTDTQYF. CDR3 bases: TGTGCCAGCAGTATCCTAGCGGGGGGTACAGATACGCAGTATTTT. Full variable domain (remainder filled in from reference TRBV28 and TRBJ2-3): DVKVTQSSRYLVKRTGEKVFLECVQDMDHENMFWYRQDPGLGLRLIYFSYDVKMKEKGDIPEGYSVSREKKERFSLILESASTNQTSMYLCASSILAGGTDTQYFGPGTRLTVL.

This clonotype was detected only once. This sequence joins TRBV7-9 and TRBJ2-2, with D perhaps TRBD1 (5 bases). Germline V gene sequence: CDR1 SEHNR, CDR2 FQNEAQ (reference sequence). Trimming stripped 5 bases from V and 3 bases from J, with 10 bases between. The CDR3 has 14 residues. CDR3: CASSKQADTGELFF. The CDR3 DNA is TGTGCCAGCAGCAAACAGGCCGACACCGGGGAGCTGTTTTTT.

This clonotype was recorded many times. CDR3 nucleotide sequence: TGTGCCAGCAGCTTAGTTACAGATAGCAATAATTCACCCCTCCACTTT. It codes for CASSLVTDSNNSPLHF. The chain is built from TRBV7-2 and TRBJ1-6; D unclear. From germline, CDR1 is SGHTA and CDR2 FQGNSA. The CDR3 runs to 16 residues. The V and J ends lost 1 base and 5 bases respectively, with 12 bases between them.

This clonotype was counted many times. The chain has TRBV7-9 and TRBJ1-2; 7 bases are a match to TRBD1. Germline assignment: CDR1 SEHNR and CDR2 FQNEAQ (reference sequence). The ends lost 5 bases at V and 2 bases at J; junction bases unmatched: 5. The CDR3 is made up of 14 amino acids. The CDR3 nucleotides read TGTGCCAGCAGCCCAGGGGACAGAAACTATGGCTACACCTTC. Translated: CASSPGDRNYGYTF.

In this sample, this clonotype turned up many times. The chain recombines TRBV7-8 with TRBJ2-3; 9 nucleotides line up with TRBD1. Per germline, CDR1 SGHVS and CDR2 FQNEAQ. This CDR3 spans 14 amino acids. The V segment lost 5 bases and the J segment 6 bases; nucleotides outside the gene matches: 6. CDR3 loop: CASSLGTGSDTQYF. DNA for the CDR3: TGTGCCAGCAGCCTGGGGACAGGGAGTGATACGCAGTATTTT.

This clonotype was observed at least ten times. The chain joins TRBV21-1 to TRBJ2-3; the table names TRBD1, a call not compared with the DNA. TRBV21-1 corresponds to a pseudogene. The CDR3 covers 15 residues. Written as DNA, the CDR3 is TGTGCCAGCAGCTTAAAGGGCGGGGGAGCAGATACGCAGTATTTT. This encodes CASSLKGGGADTQYF.

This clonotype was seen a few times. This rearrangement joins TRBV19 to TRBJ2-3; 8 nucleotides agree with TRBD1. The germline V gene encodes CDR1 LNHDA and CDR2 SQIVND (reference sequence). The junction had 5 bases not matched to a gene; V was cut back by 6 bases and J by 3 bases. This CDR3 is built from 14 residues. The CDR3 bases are TGTGCCAGTAGCAGCAGACAGGGGACAGATACGCAGTATTTT. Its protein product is CASSSRQGTDTQYF.